One and the same sample provided the 13 T cell receptor beta chains below, sequenced in a study of blood T cell repertoires in COVID-19. The assay was immunoSEQ multiplex PCR, and TCRdb's table has in-frame clones only and misses some. There are approximately 350,000 clones in the sample; around 86% occur only once, and around 6% lies in the top ten. Source material: peripheral blood. The receptors shown here come from a woman aged 50 to 60 with COVID-19, enrolled during active disease.

This chain connects TRBV30 to TRBJ2-7; D is perhaps TRBD1 (6 bases). V gave up 2 bases and J gave up 0 bases, with 8 bases separating them. CDR3 size: 13 residues. Germline V CDR1 and CDR2: GTSNPN, SVGIG (reference sequence). In DNA, the CDR3 is TGTGCCTGGAGTTACAGGGTCTCCTACGAGCAGTACTTC. It codes for CAWSYRVSYEQYF.

The chain combines TRBV4-3 with TRBJ1-6, with 8 bases that match TRBD1. The CDR3 is 18 residues long. The V gene end was trimmed by 0 bases and the J gene end by 4 bases; junction bases not matched to a gene: 8. Germline V gives CDR1 LGHNA, CDR2 YSLEER. The DNA for the CDR3 is TGCGCCAGCAGCCAAGATTATCCGGACAGGGCTTATAATTCACCCCTCCACTTT. Its translation is CASSQDYPDRAYNSPLHF.

This CDR3 is CASSQDAGGSSYEQYF. The DNA of the CDR3 is TGTGCCAGCAGCCAAGATGCGGGCGGGAGCTCCTACGAGCAGTACTTC. This sequence joins TRBV3-1 (or the pseudogene TRBV3-2) and TRBJ2-7, with 7 bases that match TRBD2. The CDR3 sequence is 16 residues long. Trimming took 0 bases from V and 0 from J; bases not matched to a gene: 5. Germline lookup yields CDR1 LGHDT and CDR2 YNNKEL (reference sequence).

Only one count was recorded for this clone. The V gene is TRBV6-5, the J gene TRBJ2-7; TRBD2 aligns across 10 bases. Germline values: CDR1 MNHEY, CDR2 SVGAGI. With V trimmed by 2 bases and J by 2 bases, 6 bases remained unmatched. The CDR3 is 16 residues long. The CDR3 loop reads CASSYPLTSGAYEQYF. CDR3 bases: TGTGCCAGCAGTTACCCTCTAACTAGCGGGGCCTACGAGCAGTACTTC.

This clone has a handful of counts. This specimen includes other DNA sequences encoding the same CDR3. The V gene is TRBV24-1, the J gene TRBJ2-1, with D possibly matching TRBD2 (5 bases). CDR1 and CDR2 (germline): KGHDR, SFDVKD. V shed 1 base and J shed 0 bases, with 9 bases lying between them. There are 16 residues in the CDR3. The CDR3 spells CATSDLRGSSYNEQFF. CDR3 in DNA: TGTGCCACCAGTGATTTAAGAGGGAGCTCCTACAATGAGCAGTTCTTC.

The chain links TRBV4-1 to TRBJ2-7; D call uncertain. CDR1 and CDR2 (germline): MGHRA, YSYEKL. The CDR3 consists of 15 residues. Trimming pared 3 bases from V and 5 bases from J, leaving 17 bases between. CDR3 residues: CASSQSSSTLDEQYF. The DNA of the CDR3 is TGCGCCAGCAGCCAGAGTTCCTCTACCCTCGACGAGCAGTACTTC.

The chain is built from TRBV27 and TRBJ2-1, with D possibly matching TRBD2 (5 bases). Per germline, CDR1 MNHEY and CDR2 SMNVEV (reference sequence). The ends were cut back, 2 bases at V and 9 bases at J, with 20 bases in the middle. This CDR3 comprises 16 residues. The CDR3 loop is CASSLLPAERGSEQFF. As DNA, the CDR3 is TGTGCCAGCAGTTTACTGCCTGCCGAACGGGGTAGTGAGCAGTTCTTC.

This clone was detected only a few times. The rearrangement joins TRBV19 to TRBJ1-2; tentatively, D is TRBD1 (6 bases). The germline V and J ends were trimmed by 3 bases and 0 bases, with 11 bases remaining between them. The germline gives CDR1 LNHDA, CDR2 SQIVND (reference sequence). The CDR3 sequence is 15 residues long. This CDR3 is CASSIWDTTNYGYTF. DNA for the CDR3: TGTGCCAGTAGTATTTGGGACACCACTAACTATGGCTACACCTTC.

DNA for the CDR3: TGTGCCAGTAGTAGGGGACAGGTAGTCGTGGAAGGCTACACCTTC. It yields the protein CASSRGQVVVEGYTF. The V call is TRBV19, the J call TRBJ1-2, with TRBD1 matching 8 bases. Germline CDR1 is LNHDA and CDR2 is SQIVND (reference sequence). The CDR3 runs to 15 residues. The ends lost 4 bases at V and 8 bases at J; junction bases unmatched: 12.

The V call is TRBV10-3, the J call TRBJ2-1; unclear D gene. Germline lookup yields CDR1 ENHRY and CDR2 SYGVKD. This CDR3 spans 17 amino acids. Trimming left V 5 bases short and J 0 bases short, with 17 bases between. For the CDR3, the DNA is TGTGCCATCAGTCCCCTCGCAGGCCTCAGCTCCTACAATGAGCAGTTCTTC. This gives the protein CAISPLAGLSSYNEQFF.

The V call is TRBV4-3, the J call TRBJ2-2; TRBD2 might be the D (5 bases). The germline V and J ends were trimmed by 4 bases and 5 bases, with 11 bases remaining between them. Germline CDR1 LGHNA, CDR2 YSLEER. The CDR3 spans 14 residues. CDR3 protein: CASSPSWVTGELFF. The CDR3 nucleotides read TGCGCCAGCAGCCCTAGCTGGGTGACCGGGGAGCTGTTTTTT.

The rearrangement joins TRBV6-5 to TRBJ2-1; 11 bases fit TRBD2. The J segment lost 7 bases and the V segment lost 6 bases, leaving 8 bases of the junction unmatched. The CDR3 has 15 amino acids. CDR1 is MNHEY, CDR2 SVGAGI, per germline. CDR3 amino acids: CASSVSSGGRNEQFF. The CDR3 DNA follows: TGTGCCAGCAGCGTGTCTAGCGGGGGGAGGAATGAGCAGTTCTTC.

The genes are TRBV19 and TRBJ1-5; no definite D call. The ends were cut back, 3 bases at V and 3 bases at J, with 9 bases in the middle. The CDR3 is 14 residues long. Per the germline V gene, CDR1 is LNHDA and CDR2 is SQIVND (reference sequence). CDR3 nucleotides: TGTGCCAGTAGTATCCAGTCAGACAATCAGCCCCAGCATTTT. Its translation: CASSIQSDNQPQHF.